What follows are 21 T cell receptor beta chains derived from one specimen sequenced in a study of identifying expanded T cells in peripheral blood. The protocol was immunoSEQ multiplex PCR, while the TCRdb copy is restricted to in-frame clones and leaves out a portion. Here the sample spans roughly 78,000 clones, approximately 87% being singletons. The specimen was blood. The origin of the receptors is a person aged 18 to 70 in good health.

V gene TRBV9 combines with J gene TRBJ1-1, with a weak D call TRBD1 (5 bases). Germline assignment: CDR1 SGDLS and CDR2 YYNGEE. CDR3 size: 16 residues. Trimming left V 0 bases short and J 4 bases short, with 16 bases between. The CDR3 here is CASSVAPTHRGTEAFF. The CDR3 DNA is TGTGCCAGCAGCGTAGCTCCAACCCATAGGGGCACTGAAGCTTTCTTT.

CDR3 bases: TGCAGCGTTGCTTTAGCGAGAAACTATGGCTACACCTTC. It specifies CSVALARNYGYTF. The rearrangement joins TRBV29-1 to TRBJ1-2; unclear D gene. Germline CDR1 SQVTM, CDR2 ANQGSEA. The V end lost 4 bases, the J end lost 2 bases, and 11 bases lay between the germline ends. The CDR3 totals 13 residues.

The rearrangement links TRBV11-1 to TRBJ2-7; TRBD2 aligns across 9 bases. Germline V gives CDR1 SGHAT, CDR2 FQDESV (reference sequence). The CDR3 is 19 amino acids. The ends lost 1 base at V and 2 bases at J; junction bases unmatched: 15. The CDR3 DNA sequence: TGTGCCAGCAGCTTAGGGATATGGACTAGCGATCAAAGCGCCTACGAGCAGTACTTC. Amino acids: CASSLGIWTSDQSAYEQYF.

This clone turned up a few times. The chain carries TRBV4-1 and TRBJ2-1; D is uncertain. Germline V gene sequence: CDR1 MGHRA, CDR2 YSYEKL. The CDR3 is 16 amino acids. Trimming left V 2 bases short and J 3 bases short, with 14 bases between. CDR3 bases: TGCGCCAGCAGCCAACAAATCCAGGCCGACTACAATGAGCAGTTCTTC. Its translation: CASSQQIQADYNEQFF.

For this clone: Other DNA sequences in the sample encode the same CDR3. The V call is TRBV6-5, the J call TRBJ2-5, with D hard to call. This CDR3 region has 13 residues. Trimming took 0 bases from V and 5 from J, leaving 7 bases between them. Germline V gene lookup returns CDR1 MNHEY and CDR2 SVGAGI. CDR3 sequence reads: CASSYSDGETQYF. The CDR3 DNA is TGTGCCAGCAGTTACTCTGATGGGGAGACCCAGTACTTC.

Details on this clone: Compared with germline, one end of the junction differs, possibly owing to a read error. This chain uses TRBV6-6 with TRBJ2-7; 8 bases fit TRBD2. CDR3 length: 14 amino acids. From germline, CDR1 is MNHNY and CDR2 SVGAGI (reference sequence). The DNA of the CDR3 is TGTGCCGGCAGTTCGCGGGGGGCTCCAGACGAGCAGTACTTC. It translates to CAGSSRGAPDEQYF.

The chain carries TRBV19 and TRBJ1-6, with D possibly matching TRBD1 (5 bases). From germline, CDR1 is LNHDA and CDR2 SQIVND (reference sequence). The CDR3 contains 15 residues. V shed 5 bases and J shed 7 bases, with 15 bases lying between them. DNA of the CDR3: TGTGCCAGTAGTCCTGTGGGACCGCTAAATTCACCCCTCCACTTT. Residues: CASSPVGPLNSPLHF.

This sequence joins TRBV28 and TRBJ2-3; 8 bases line up with TRBD2. V lost 8 bases to trimming and J lost 2 bases; unmatched junction nucleotides: 9. The CDR3 is made up of 15 amino acids. The germline CDR1 and CDR2 sequences are MDHEN and SYDVKM. CDR3 DNA: TGTGCCAGCGTTGGGGCGACTAGCGTCACAGATACGCAGTATTTT. Translating gives CASVGATSVTDTQYF.

The gene calls are TRBV13 and TRBJ2-5; tentative D call: TRBD2 (5 bases). The germline V gene encodes CDR1 PRHDT and CDR2 FYEKMQ (reference sequence). V dropped 3 bases and J dropped 0 bases, with 8 bases sitting between them. The CDR3 spans 14 residues. This CDR3 reads CASSLRRDQETQYF. The DNA of the CDR3 is TGTGCCAGCAGCTTGCGGCGGGACCAAGAGACCCAGTACTTC.

V is TRBV4-3 and J is TRBJ2-5, with 10 bases identical to TRBD2. Trimming at V came to 0 bases and at J to 4 bases, leaving 14 bases not matched to a gene. The CDR3 has 19 residues. Germline V CDR1 and CDR2: LGHNA, YSLEER. CDR3 sequence reads: CASSQEGLAGVPMRETQYF. In DNA, the CDR3 is TGCGCCAGCAGCCAAGAGGGGCTAGCGGGGGTGCCCATGAGAGAGACCCAGTACTTC.

The rearrangement uses TRBV6-6 and TRBJ2-2, with D perhaps TRBD1 (6 bases). This CDR3 has 16 amino acids. V lost 4 bases to trimming and J lost 5 bases, with 17 bases between them. In germline, CDR1 is MNHNY, CDR2 SVGAGI (reference sequence). The CDR3 loop is CASSSHRVLVTGELFF. DNA for the CDR3: TGTGCCAGCAGTTCACACAGGGTTCTAGTTACCGGGGAGCTGTTTTTT.

The rearrangement links TRBV7-2 to TRBJ1-2; D is unclear. The CDR3 runs to 17 residues. Per germline, CDR1 SGHTA and CDR2 FQGNSA. V was trimmed by 2 bases and J by 4 bases, leaving 20 bases between them. The CDR3 DNA sequence: TGTGCCAGCAGCTTACAGAAAGGGAGGATTTGGGGCTATGGCTACACCTTC. This gives the protein CASSLQKGRIWGYGYTF.

This chain joins TRBV7-2 and TRBJ1-5; D gene ambiguous. V was pared by 3 bases and J by 4 bases, with 10 bases between. Germline lookup yields CDR1 SGHTA and CDR2 FQGNSA. The CDR3 contains 14 residues. CDR3: CASSFETGNQPQHF. CDR3 nucleotide sequence: TGTGCCAGCAGCTTCGAGACGGGAAATCAGCCCCAGCATTTT.

This chain uses TRBV5-1 with TRBJ2-7; TRBD2 matches 13 bases. The germline V gene has CDR1 SGHRS and CDR2 YFSETQ. The CDR3 is 14 residues long. V lost 4 bases to trimming and J lost 3 bases; unmatched junction nucleotides: 1. The CDR3 region is CASSRTSGSYEQYF. In nucleotides, the CDR3 is TGCGCCAGCAGCCGGACTAGCGGGAGCTACGAGCAGTACTTC. The full variable domain, in which reference TRBV5-1 and TRBJ2-7 provide the parts outside the CDR3, is KAGVTQTPRYLIKTRGQQVTLSCSPISGHRSVSWYQQTPGQGLQFLFEYFSETQRNKGNFPGRFSGRQFSNSRSEMNVSTLELGDSALYLCASSRTSGSYEQYFGPGTRLTVT.

The rearrangement joins TRBV2 to TRBJ1-5; D is undetermined. The CDR3 runs to 14 residues. Germline CDR1 is SNHLY and CDR2 is FYNNEI. The V gene lost 7 bases and the J gene lost 5 bases, with 15 bases spanning the gap. The CDR3 loop is CASNRVGGHQPQHF. The CDR3 bases are TGTGCCAGCAATCGCGTGGGAGGGCATCAGCCCCAGCATTTT.

This chain uses TRBV5-4 with TRBJ2-7; 7 bases match TRBD1. Germline trimming cut 3 bases from V and 2 bases from J; bases unmatched to any gene: 2. In germline, CDR1 is SGHNT, CDR2 YYREEE (reference sequence). This CDR3 has 13 amino acids. The CDR3 region has the DNA TGTGCCAGCAGCTGGGGACAGACCTACGAGCAGTACTTC. The encoded protein is CASSWGQTYEQYF.

There are a few counts of this clone. This chain links TRBV19 with TRBJ2-3; weak D call: TRBD1 (6 bases). The CDR3 sequence is 15 residues long. In germline, CDR1 is LNHDA, CDR2 SQIVND (reference sequence). The ends were cut back, 3 bases at V and 5 bases at J, with 15 bases in the middle. The CDR3 sequence is CASSIKQGGKDTQYF. For the CDR3, the DNA is TGTGCCAGTAGTATTAAACAGGGTGGGAAAGATACGCAGTATTTT.

CDR3 in DNA: TGTGCCTGGAGTTCGGGACTAGCCACGGAGACCCAGTACTTC. Residues: CAWSSGLATETQYF. This chain uses TRBV30 with TRBJ2-5, with TRBD2 identical over 9 bases. This CDR3 is built from 14 residues. CDR1 and CDR2 from the germline V gene are GTSNPN and SVGIG (reference sequence). V shed 2 bases, J shed 5 bases, and the junction held 6 bases outside the gene matches.

The chain combines TRBV7-2 with TRBJ1-2; D not resolved. The CDR3 runs to 18 residues. CDR1 and CDR2 from the germline V gene are SGHTA and FQGNSA. V dropped 2 bases and J dropped 0 bases, with 19 bases sitting between them. CDR3 in DNA: TGTGCCAGCAGCTTATTAGGTGCGGGATACCAAGCTAACTATGGCTACACCTTC. As protein: CASSLLGAGYQANYGYTF. Complete variable domain (other parts from reference TRBV7-2 and TRBJ1-2): GAGVSQSPSNKVTEKGKDVELRCDPISGHTALYWYRQSLGQGLEFLIYFQGNSAPDKSGLPSDRFSAERTGGSVSTLTIQRTQQEDSAVYLCASSLLGAGYQANYGYTFGSGTRLTVV.

The chain uses TRBV29-1 and TRBJ2-7; tentatively, D is TRBD1 or TRBD2 (5 bases each). Germline CDR1 SQVTM, CDR2 ANQGSEA. V lost 4 bases and J 3 bases, leaving 19 bases between the germline ends. The CDR3 length is 15 residues. The CDR3 nucleotides are TGCAGCGTTGGAGGTAGCGTTGGGACCATCTACGAGCAGTACTTC. Its protein is CSVGGSVGTIYEQYF.

V and J are TRBV29-1 and TRBJ2-7, with D possibly called TRBD1 or TRBD2 (5 bases each). Per the germline V gene, CDR1 is SQVTM and CDR2 is ANQGSEA. The CDR3 loop spans 12 amino acids. The V gene lost 6 bases and the J gene lost 6 bases, with 15 bases spanning the gap. The CDR3 loop reads CSVGTSAREQYF. DNA for the CDR3: TGCAGCGTAGGGACCAGCGCTCGCGAGCAGTACTTC.